This T cell receptor beta chain was documented in a study of cytomegalovirus exposure and HLA in healthy donors. Study findings and constraints: A later analysis reportedly identified an Asian-associated ancestry cluster as carrying fewer N-insertions than the approximately 670-donor mean. Indistinguishable V segments such as TRBV6-2 and TRBV6-3 were excluded. Reports indicate that TCR beta sequences accurately predicted the HLA-A and HLA-B alleles of most subjects.

The study ran its PCR with 60 Vbeta and 13 Jbeta primers. Method: immunoSEQ multiplex PCR; TCRdb's copy keeps in-frame clones and lacks some. This sample yields over 150,000 clones, of which less than 90% are seen a single time; over 1.5% belongs to the top ten. The V and J ends lost 5 bases and 0 bases, in that order; junction bases with no gene match: 4. The CDR3 runs 16 residues. The germline gives CDR1 SGHAT, CDR2 FQDESV (reference sequence). This clone was seen once. No antigen is known for it. Each of the donors was a healthy bone marrow donor. The sample was PBMCs. V is TRBV11-1 and J is TRBJ1-6, with 7 nucleotides matching TRBD1. The clonotype was recovered from a middle-aged man in good health and CMV-seronegative. CDR3 residues: CASSVTGSSYNSPLHF. As DNA, the CDR3 is TGTGCCAGCAGCGTGACAGGGAGCTCCTATAATTCACCCCTCCACTTT. Complete variable domain (other parts from reference TRBV11-1 and TRBJ1-6): EAEVAQSPRYKITEKSQAVAFWCDPISGHATLYWYRQILGQGPELLVQFQDESVVDDSQLPKDRFSAERLKGVDSTLKIQPAELGDSAMYLCASSVTGSSYNSPLHFGNGTRLTVT.